This TCR beta chain appears in the sequencing data of a study of blood T cell repertoires in COVID-19. Study as a whole: Acute and convalescent COVID-19 specimens originated in the United States, Italy and Spain. PBMCs, B-cell-depleted T cells, or T cells were the source of the cDNA or gDNA that made up the material.

The CDR3 is 13 residues long. Germline V gene data show CDR1 as SEHNR and CDR2 as FQNEAQ (reference sequence). With V trimmed by 5 bases and J by 10 bases, 4 bases remained unmatched. In the original workflow: Cell counts per sample came from amplifying reference gene primers. Method: immunoSEQ multiplex PCR; TCRdb's copy keeps in-frame clones and lacks some. That table supplies the V and J calls and clone size; D and trimming were determined from the DNA. Of roughly 76,000 clones listed, roughly 90% are singletons. The rearrangement uses TRBV7-9 and TRBJ1-6, with 8 bases that match TRBD1. The TCR comes from a man aged 45 to 65 with acute or convalescent COVID-19. What was sequenced was peripheral blood. The CDR3 region is CASSTTGGSPLHF. CDR3 DNA sequence: TGTGCCAGCAGCACCACAGGGGGATCACCCCTCCACTTT.